This T cell receptor (beta chain) stems from a study of T-cell reconstitution after alpha-beta-depleted transplantation in children. Deletions cut 2 bases from V and 0 bases from J, with 11 bases between. The CDR3 covers 16 residues. The germline V gene encodes CDR1 SGHDT and CDR2 YYEEEE. The TCRbeta library was prepared with unique molecular identifiers. TCRdb reprocessed the PCR reads via MiXCR and lists one record per CDR3 protein. Of about 500,000 distinct CDR3 sequences listed, over 25% were seen once; the top ten hold approximately 2.3%. The table lists this clonotype with a few counts. This specimen was PBMCs from the stem cell graft donor, taken from the stem cell graft. The V call is TRBV5-6, the J call TRBJ1-4; no clear D gene. This TCR was sampled from a human donor who donated a stem cell graft to a child with aplastic anemia. The CDR3 region has the DNA TGTGCCAGCAGCTTTGGCATGACGGCAACTAATGAAAAACTGTTTTTT. Protein: CASSFGMTATNEKLFF.